A single sample is the source of the 31 T cell receptor beta chains below, sequenced in a study of blood T cell repertoires in COVID-19. Sequencing was performed with immunoSEQ multiplex PCR; in TCRdb, only in-frame clones are kept and a portion is missing. The sample lists around 310,000 clones, approximately 89% occurring once. The sample taken for sequencing was peripheral blood. The receptors were gathered from a woman between 55 and 75 years old with acute or convalescent COVID-19.

A note on this clone: Within the sample, other DNA sequences also encode this same CDR3. Written as DNA, the CDR3 is TGTGCCAGCAGCGTAGCGGGGGGCTCCTACAATGAGCAGTTCTTC. Its translation: CASSVAGGSYNEQFF. This rearrangement joins TRBV9 to TRBJ2-1; 7 bases are shared with TRBD2. CDR1 and CDR2 (germline): SGDLS, YYNGEE. The trim removed 0 bases at V and 0 bases at J, leaving 0 bases unmatched. The CDR3 is 15 residues long.

The rearrangement joins TRBV4-1 to TRBJ1-1, with D unresolved. The V end lost 1 base, the J end lost 5 bases, and 5 bases lay between the germline ends. Germline CDR1 and CDR2: MGHRA and YSYEKL. The CDR3 loop spans 12 amino acids. The CDR3 sequence is CASSQAQTEAFF. The DNA for the CDR3 is TGCGCCAGCAGCCAAGCGCAGACTGAAGCTTTCTTT.

This chain uses TRBV14 with TRBJ2-1; 9 bases align to TRBD2. V lost 3 bases and J lost 7; bases outside the gene matches: 7. The CDR3 is 15 residues long. Germline V gene data show CDR1 as SGHDN and CDR2 as FVKESK. This CDR3 is CASSQPSGIVNEQFF. CDR3 in DNA: TGTGCCAGCAGCCAGCCTAGCGGGATCGTTAATGAGCAGTTCTTC.

The V and J genes are TRBV6-2 or TRBV6-3 and TRBJ2-1; maybe TRBD1 (5 bases). The V gene's germline CDR1 is MNHEY and CDR2 SVGEGT. With 2 bases removed from V and 5 bases from J, the gap between germline ends came to 16 bases. This CDR3 is 16 amino acids long. The CDR3 DNA sequence: TGTGCCAGCAGTTACCTCCCTTGGACAACTAACAATGAGCAGTTCTTC. As protein: CASSYLPWTTNNEQFF.

The chain joins TRBV28 to TRBJ2-7; TRBD2 matches 7 bases. The CDR3 sequence is 15 residues long. With 8 bases clipped from V and 2 bases from J, the junction kept 12 bases outside the gene matches. Germline V lookup: CDR1 MDHEN, CDR2 SYDVKM. DNA for the CDR3: TGTGCCAGCGAGGAGCGCGGGAGCTTAACCTACGAGCAGTACTTC. Translated, it gives CASEERGSLTYEQYF.

This chain uses TRBV21-1 with TRBJ2-1; the table's D call, TRBD2, was not checked against the DNA. TRBV21-1 is labeled a pseudogene. The length of the CDR3 is 15 residues. CDR3 in amino acids: CASSDGLAGWHEQFF. Written as DNA, the CDR3 is TGTGCCAGCAGCGACGGACTAGCGGGGTGGCATGAGCAGTTCTTC.

Only one count was recorded for this clone. This rearrangement joins TRBV28 to TRBJ1-1, with D possibly matching TRBD1 (5 bases). CDR3 length: 15 residues. V lost 1 base and J 0 bases, leaving 9 bases between the germline ends. Per germline, CDR1 MDHEN and CDR2 SYDVKM. CDR3 in DNA: TGTGCCAGCAGTTTATTGGGGGGGATGAACACTGAAGCTTTCTTT. It encodes CASSLLGGMNTEAFF.

The chain combines TRBV2 with TRBJ2-4; TRBD1 matches 9 bases. The germline CDR1 and CDR2 sequences are SNHLY and FYNNEI. Trimming took 2 bases from V and 10 from J; bases not matched to a gene: 18. This CDR3 is built from 18 residues. The CDR3 region has the DNA TGTGCCAGCAGTGAATGGCGCGGGACAGGGACCCTAAGTACAATTCAGTACTTC. This translates into CASSEWRGTGTLSTIQYF.

The rearrangement links TRBV5-8 to TRBJ2-3; 9 bases match TRBD2. This CDR3 contains 15 residues. V shed 2 bases, J shed 5 bases, and the junction held 6 bases outside the gene matches. Per the germline V gene, CDR1 is SGHTS and CDR2 is YDEGEE. CDR3 in DNA: TGTGCCAGCAGCTTATGGCGGGGGGGCCGAGATACGCAGTATTTT. Amino acids: CASSLWRGGRDTQYF.

The V gene is TRBV28, the J gene TRBJ1-2; D is unclear. Germline V gene data show CDR1 as MDHEN and CDR2 as SYDVKM. The V gene lost 3 bases and the J gene lost 2 bases, with 16 bases spanning the gap. The CDR3 extends over 16 amino acids. CDR3 bases: TGTGCCAGCAGTTTTGCGGAGCGGGGATGGAACTATGGCTACACCTTC. Amino acid sequence: CASSFAERGWNYGYTF.

V gene TRBV9 combines with J gene TRBJ1-3; a weak D match, TRBD1 (6 bases). This CDR3 contains 16 residues. CDR1 and CDR2 (germline): SGDLS, YYNGEE. V lost 3 bases, J lost 0 bases, and 13 bases lay in between. The CDR3 sequence is CASSDNRDHSGNTIYF. In DNA, the CDR3 is TGTGCCAGCAGCGACAACAGGGACCACTCTGGAAACACCATATATTTT. Full variable domain (outside the CDR3, taken from reference TRBV9 and TRBJ1-3): DSGVTQTPKHLITATGQRVTLRCSPRSGDLSVYWYQQSLDQGLQFLIQYYNGEERAKGNILERFSAQQFPDLHSELNLSSLELGDSALYFCASSDNRDHSGNTIYFGEGSWLTVV.

The chain carries TRBV5-8 and TRBJ1-1, with a tentative D call TRBD1 (6 bases). Germline V gene data show CDR1 as SGHTS and CDR2 as YDEGEE. This CDR3 has 15 amino acids. V dropped 4 bases and J dropped 1 base, with 14 bases sitting between them. CDR3 in amino acids: CASSPWGGENTEAFF. The CDR3 DNA sequence: TGTGCCAGCAGCCCTTGGGGGGGCGAGAACACTGAAGCTTTCTTT.

The CDR3, as DNA: TGTGCCAGTAGTACCGGGACATCAAAATTCTACAATGAGCAGTTCTTC. Translating gives CASSTGTSKFYNEQFF. The rearrangement links TRBV19 to TRBJ2-1, with D tentatively TRBD1 (6 bases). The CDR3 extends over 16 amino acids. With 4 bases removed from V and 3 bases from J, the gap between germline ends came to 16 bases. Looked up from germline, CDR1 is LNHDA and CDR2 is SQIVND (reference sequence).

This chain joins TRBV5-8 and TRBJ1-3; the D gene is possibly TRBD1 (6 bases). Trimming took off 2 bases at V and 5 bases at J, with 11 bases between the two ends. Germline assignment: CDR1 SGHTS and CDR2 YDEGEE. This CDR3 spans 14 amino acids. In DNA form, the CDR3 reads TGTGCCAGCAGCTTAGAACAGGGAAGAAACACCATATATTTT. Its protein is CASSLEQGRNTIYF.

The chain carries TRBV11-2 and TRBJ1-5; the D gene is possibly TRBD1 (5 bases). From germline, CDR1 is SGHAT and CDR2 FQNNGV. The length of the CDR3 is 15 residues. The V end was cut by 6 bases, the J end by 8 bases, with 20 bases between. The CDR3 nucleotides are TGTGCCAGCAGGTCAATTGCAGGGATTAAGAAGCCCCAGCATTTT. Its translation: CASRSIAGIKKPQHF.

The V call is TRBV4-3, the J call TRBJ2-7; D might be TRBD1 (5 bases). CDR3 length: 13 residues. V was clipped by 1 base and J by 6 bases, with 10 bases between them. Germline loops: CDR1 LGHNA, CDR2 YSLEER. This CDR3 is CASSQVAGREQYF. The CDR3 DNA reads as TGCGCCAGCAGCCAAGTAGCAGGGCGCGAGCAGTACTTC.

In its sample, this clone was seen once. The J gene is TRBJ1-3, the V gene TRBV7-3, with D perhaps matching TRBD1 (5 bases). V gave up 1 base and J gave up 0 bases, with 10 bases separating them. The CDR3 runs to 16 residues. Germline V gene sequence: CDR1 SGHTA, CDR2 FQGTGA. The CDR3 coding sequence is TGTGCCAGCAGCTTAATCGAAGGGGCCTCTGGAAACACCATATATTTT. This gives the protein CASSLIEGASGNTIYF.

The rearrangement links TRBV6-2 or TRBV6-3 to TRBJ1-2; TRBD1 matches at 7 bases. V gave up 5 bases and J gave up 7 bases; unmatched junction bases: 10. From germline, CDR1 is MNHEY and CDR2 SVGEGT. CDR3 length equals 14 residues. The CDR3 reads CASSDPGQISGYTF. The CDR3 region has the DNA TGTGCCAGCAGTGATCCGGGACAGATTTCTGGCTACACCTTC.

The gene calls are TRBV11-2 and TRBJ2-1; possible D gene TRBD2, 6 bases. In germline, CDR1 is SGHAT, CDR2 FQNNGV. The CDR3 loop spans 15 amino acids. V was cut by 1 base and J by 2 bases, with 9 bases left in between. The CDR3 DNA is TGTGCCAGCAGCTTAGGGCTAGCGACCTACAATGAGCAGTTCTTC. Residues: CASSLGLATYNEQFF.

The V gene is TRBV30, the J gene TRBJ2-1, with D tentatively TRBD2 (6 bases). Trimming left V 0 bases short and J 5 bases short, with 17 bases between. Germline V gene lookup returns CDR1 GTSNPN and CDR2 SVGIG (reference sequence). This CDR3 spans 16 amino acids. The CDR3 reads CAWSVGGLAFNNEQFF. DNA for the CDR3: TGTGCCTGGAGTGTGGGTGGGCTAGCGTTCAACAATGAGCAGTTCTTC.

The chain uses TRBV11-2 and TRBJ2-2; 7 bases fit TRBD1. The CDR3 extends over 15 amino acids. Germline V lookup: CDR1 SGHAT, CDR2 FQNNGV. The V and J ends lost 3 bases and 4 bases, in that order; junction bases with no gene match: 5. CDR3 loop: CASSFGTGATGELFF. In nucleotides, the CDR3 is TGTGCCAGCAGCTTCGGTACAGGGGCCACCGGGGAGCTGTTTTTT.

CDR3 bases: TGTGCCAGCAGTTTAAACGGCCCAGGAGAGCAGTTCTTC. This codes for CASSLNGPGEQFF. The V and J genes are TRBV28 and TRBJ2-1; D is uncertain. Between the trimmed V and J ends, which lost 2 bases and 10 bases, there was a span of 12 bases. Germline CDR1 MDHEN, CDR2 SYDVKM. CDR3 length equals 13 residues.

The V call is TRBV7-9, the J call TRBJ1-5, with D possibly matching TRBD1 (6 bases). The CDR3 runs 18 residues. V lost 5 bases to trimming and J lost 2 bases, with 22 bases between them. The germline CDR1 and CDR2 sequences are SEHNR and FQNEAQ (reference sequence). The CDR3 sequence: CASSPMGQSGSGNQPQHF. The CDR3 DNA follows: TGTGCCAGCAGCCCCATGGGACAATCAGGCAGTGGCAATCAGCCCCAGCATTTT.

This clone showed up just once. The rearrangement links TRBV2 to TRBJ1-1; 8 bases agree with TRBD1. Germline assignment: CDR1 SNHLY and CDR2 FYNNEI. V shed 8 bases and J 4 bases; nucleotides not matched to a gene: 6. The CDR3 contains 13 residues. This CDR3 reads CASGGTGGTEAFF. CDR3 bases: TGTGCCAGCGGGGGAACAGGGGGCACTGAAGCTTTCTTT.

This clone was observed once. The CDR3 here is CASSPRDSQEQFF. CDR3 in DNA: TGTGCCAGCAGCCCCCGGGACAGTCAGGAGCAGTTCTTC. The chain uses TRBV3-1 (or the pseudogene TRBV3-2) and TRBJ2-1, with TRBD1 identical over 7 bases. CDR3 length: 13 amino acids. V trimming: 4 bases; J trimming: 10 bases; junction bases outside the gene matches: 7. CDR1 and CDR2 (germline): LGHDT, YNNKEL (reference sequence).

Points on this clone: The sample has other DNA sequences that encode this CDR3 too. V gene TRBV28 combines with J gene TRBJ1-1; 9 positions match TRBD1. Germline-derived CDR1 and CDR2 are MDHEN and SYDVKM. This CDR3 is 15 amino acids long. V was clipped by 3 bases and J by 1 base; unmatched bases: 3. The CDR3 nucleotides are TGTGCCAGCAGTTTCGGGGACAGGGAGAACACTGAAGCTTTCTTT. Encoded protein: CASSFGDRENTEAFF.

The rearrangement links TRBV28 to TRBJ2-7, with 11 bases fitting TRBD2. J was trimmed by 1 base and V by 0 bases; bases with no gene match: 2. From germline, CDR1 is MDHEN and CDR2 SYDVKM. This CDR3 region has 16 residues. CDR3 sequence: CASSLWRLAGSYEQYF. The CDR3 DNA follows: TGTGCCAGCAGTTTATGGAGACTAGCGGGATCCTACGAGCAGTACTTC.

This chain links TRBV5-1 with TRBJ2-5; D may be TRBD1 (6 bases). Between the trimmed V and J ends, which lost 0 bases and 1 base, there was a span of 10 bases. This CDR3 spans 15 amino acids. Germline V CDR1 and CDR2: SGHRS, YFSETQ. The CDR3 sequence: CASSLVPDSQETQYF. The CDR3 nucleotides are TGCGCCAGCAGCTTGGTTCCGGACAGCCAAGAGACCCAGTACTTC.

The genes are TRBV7-2 and TRBJ1-1; D is undetermined. V lost 0 bases and J 1 base, leaving 6 bases between the germline ends. This CDR3 is built from 14 residues. The germline CDR1 and CDR2 sequences are SGHTA and FQGNSA. The CDR3 DNA reads as TGTGCCAGCAGCTTAGCACGGGAGAACACTGAAGCTTTCTTT. Amino acids: CASSLARENTEAFF.

This clone was seen a single time. The rearrangement links TRBV28 to TRBJ1-5; D gene ambiguous. Germline V gene data show CDR1 as MDHEN and CDR2 as SYDVKM. The CDR3 sequence is 13 residues long. The V gene lost 5 bases and the J gene lost 1 base, with 6 bases spanning the gap. CDR3 protein: CASSASSNQPQHF. CDR3 bases: TGTGCCAGCAGTGCGAGCAGCAATCAGCCCCAGCATTTT.

This clone was seen a few times. The V gene is TRBV14, the J gene TRBJ2-7; D might be TRBD2 (5 bases). Trimming pared 4 bases from V and 5 bases from J, leaving 15 bases between. Germline V gene data show CDR1 as SGHDN and CDR2 as FVKESK. The length of the CDR3 is 14 residues. The CDR3 protein is CASSPQRGFNEQYF. The CDR3 DNA is TGTGCCAGCAGCCCCCAGAGAGGGTTCAACGAGCAGTACTTC.